This is a list of T cell receptor beta chains from one sample in a study of T cells in Graves' hyperthyroidism and ophthalmopathy. TCRdb re-analysed the multiplex PCR reads in MiXCR, keeping a single row per CDR3 protein. The sample has about 410,000 distinct CDR3 sequences; approximately 14% are singletons. Sequenced material: blood. These receptors came from a man younger than 30 with Graves' ophthalmopathy. CDR3s include the opening cysteine and the closing phenylalanine or tryptophan. D genes are given only for firm matches. Rows may omit the clone size; those that give it use once, few, many or a size class.

d_call	j_call	clone_size	v_call	cdr3_nt	cdr3_aa
.	TRBJ2-3	many	TRBV6-1	TGTGCCAGCAGCCGGACGGAGCCTAGCGCGATCTCCACAGATACGCAGTATTTT	CASSRTEPSAISTDTQYF
.	TRBJ2-3	many	TRBV30	TGTGCCTGGAGCAGGCCAAGCACAGATACGCAGTATTTT	CAWSRPSTDTQYF
.	TRBJ2-1	many	TRBV11-2	TGTGCCAGCAGCGGCCCGGACTACCTCTACAATGAGCAGTTCTTC	CASSGPDYLYNEQFF
TRBD2	TRBJ2-7	few	TRBV11-2	TGTGCCAGCAGCTTAGCCGGGGGACTAGCGGGAGCCGACGAGCAGTACTTC	CASSLAGGLAGADEQYF
.	TRBJ1-2	.	TRBV19	TGTGCCAGTAGCCCATTCACAGCGACGAACTATGGCTACACCTTC	CASSPFTATNYGYTF
TRBD2	TRBJ2-7	many	TRBV29-1	TGCAGCGTTGAAAGACCTTGGAGTTCGGGGGGATCCTACGAGCAGTACTTC	CSVERPWSSGGSYEQYF
.	TRBJ1-2	many	TRBV20-1	TGCAGTGCTAGAGATGTCGGGACTGACTATGGCTACACCTTC	CSARDVGTDYGYTF
TRBD2	TRBJ2-3	many	TRBV30	TGTGCCTGGACCCTAGCGGGGGCATTGAATACGCAGTATTTT	CAWTLAGALNTQYF
.	TRBJ2-2	many	TRBV3-1	TGTGCCAGCAAGGAGGGCCCAGCGAACACCGGGGAGCTGTTTTTT	CASKEGPANTGELFF
.	TRBJ2-7	many	TRBV20-1	TGCAGTGCTAGATGGGTTACCTCCTACGAGCAGTACTTC	CSARWVTSYEQYF
.	TRBJ2-7	many	TRBV27	TGTGCCAGCAGTTTAATATGGGGGACGGCGAAGTCCTACGAGCAGTACTTC	CASSLIWGTAKSYEQYF
TRBD1	TRBJ2-5	many	TRBV20-1	TGCAGTGCTTGGGGACAGGGGGGGGAGACCCAGTACTTC	CSAWGQGGETQYF
.	TRBJ1-5	.	TRBV30	TGTGCCTGGAGAGAAGGGGGGGCTAGCAATCAGCCCCAGCATTTT	CAWREGGASNQPQHF
.	TRBJ2-1	.	TRBV25-1	TGTGCCAGCAGTGAATCCCCTGGGGACGTACGGTTCGATGAGCAGTTCTTC	CASSESPGDVRFDEQFF
TRBD2	TRBJ2-1	many	TRBV2	TGTGCCAGCAGTGAGGAGACTAGCGGGAGCAGGGAGCAGTTCTTC	CASSEETSGSREQFF
.	TRBJ2-3	many	TRBV5-1	TGCGCCAGCAGCCCCTCCGGGACTTACACGAGGGATACGCAGTATTTT	CASSPSGTYTRDTQYF
TRBD2	TRBJ2-7	many	TRBV5-1	TGCGCCAGCAGCTTGACGGGGGGGCTGGCCGAGCAGTACTTC	CASSLTGGLAEQYF
TRBD1	TRBJ2-5	.	TRBV7-2	TGTGCCAGCAGCTTAAGCGAGGGGGCAGAGACCCAGTACTTC	CASSLSEGAETQYF
TRBD1	TRBJ1-2	.	TRBV12-3/TRBV12-4	TGTGCCAGCAGGCCCACCGGGACAGGGCATGGCTACACCTTC	CASRPTGTGHGYTF
.	TRBJ2-7	.	TRBV27	TGTGCCAGCAGTTTACACCGGAGGGATTACGAGCAGTACTTC	CASSLHRRDYEQYF
TRBD2	TRBJ2-1	.	TRBV19	TGTGCCACTACCGGGACTAGCGGGAGGGGGAGGTTGTTCTTC	CATTGTSGRGRLFF
.	TRBJ1-1	many	TRBV12-3/TRBV12-4	TGTGCCAGCAGCCGGGGAGCGTTAACGAACACTGAAGCTTTCTTT	CASSRGALTNTEAFF
.	TRBJ2-7	many	TRBV10-3	TGTGCCATCCGGGGGTCACGTCCCTACGAGCAGTACTTC	CAIRGSRPYEQYF
.	TRBJ2-4	once	TRBV12-3/TRBV12-4	TGTGCCAGCAGCGACCCAATGGTAGCCAGAAACATTCAGTACTTC	CASSDPMVARNIQYF
.	TRBJ2-3	few	TRBV10-3	TGTGCCATCAGTGACCCAACAGGAGGTGCAACAGATACGCAGTATTTT	CAISDPTGGATDTQYF
.	TRBJ2-7	many	TRBV6-1	TGTGCCAGCAGTGATGAGGCGGGACCCATCTACGAGCAGTACTTC	CASSDEAGPIYEQYF
.	TRBJ1-2	few	TRBV20-1	TGCAGTGCTAGAGGGCTCTTTCAAGGGAGCTATGGCTATACCTTC	CSARGLFQGSYGYTF
TRBD1	TRBJ1-5	many	TRBV18	TGTGCCAGCTCACCATGGGGCAGGGGGCATGATCAGCCCCAGCATTTT	CASSPWGRGHDQPQHF
.	TRBJ1-4	few	TRBV11-3	TGTGCCAGCAGCTTAGAAGGGGCCGGGAGTAATGAAAAACTGTTTTTT	CASSLEGAGSNEKLFF
.	TRBJ2-2	few	TRBV20-1	TGCAGTGCACCTACAAGGACCGGGGAGCTGTTTTTT	CSAPTRTGELFF
TRBD2	TRBJ2-7	many	TRBV11-2	TGTGCCAGCAGCTCCTCGGGACTAACCTTCTACGAGCAGTACTTC	CASSSSGLTFYEQYF
TRBD1	TRBJ2-5	.	TRBV28	TGTGCCAGCAGTTTTCCCGGGACAGGGAGGTACTTC	CASSFPGTGRYF
TRBD2	TRBJ2-1	many	TRBV6-4	TGTGCCAGCAGAGATGTGGGGACTAGCGGGAGAGGTGAGCAGTTCTTC	CASRDVGTSGRGEQFF
TRBD1	TRBJ1-1	many	TRBV30	TGTGCCTGGGACAGGGGGAACACTGAAGCTTTCTTT	CAWDRGNTEAFF
.	TRBJ2-3	few	TRBV9	TGTGCCAGCAGCGTAGGGAGGACTGAAGATACGCAGTATTTT	CASSVGRTEDTQYF
TRBD2	TRBJ2-3	few	TRBV19	TGTGCCAGTAGTGTAACTAGCGGGGGGCACACAGATACGCAGTATTTT	CASSVTSGGHTDTQYF
.	TRBJ2-2	many	TRBV6-2/TRBV6-3	TGTGCCAGCAGTTACTCGGTCAGGGTAGCGGACGGGGAGCTGTTTTTT	CASSYSVRVADGELFF
.	TRBJ2-5	.	TRBV11-2	TGTGCCAGCAGCGCCAGGGGAGGCTTTGGGGAGACCCAGTACTTC	CASSARGGFGETQYF
.	TRBJ1-2	many	TRBV5-1	TGCGCCAGCAGCTTGGCACAGAGTTATGGCTACACCTTC	CASSLAQSYGYTF
.	TRBJ1-1	.	TRBV6-1	TGTGCCAGCAGTACAGACAGACACAAAGCTTTCTTT	CASSTDRHKAFF
TRBD1	TRBJ1-4	many	TRBV12-3/TRBV12-4	TGTGCCAGCAGTCCTCTCCCGGGACAGGGGATGACGGAACTGTTTTTT	CASSPLPGQGMTELFF
TRBD1	TRBJ2-5	.	TRBV20-1	TGCAGTGCTACAGCAACAGGGGGCTCTGCTCGGGACCAGTACTTC	CSATATGGSARDQYF
.	TRBJ1-1	many	TRBV30	TGTGCCTGGATAAGGACGTACACTGAAGCTTTCTTT	CAWIRTYTEAFF
TRBD1	TRBJ1-1	many	TRBV19	TGTGCCAGTAGTAAGGGACAGGGGGGCATGAACACTGAAGCTTTCTTT	CASSKGQGGMNTEAFF
.	TRBJ2-3	many	TRBV20-1	TGCAGTGCGGTCAGGGGTTATACGCAGTATTTT	CSAVRGYTQYF
.	TRBJ2-3	many	TRBV20-1	TGCAGTGCCGTACCTCCGGGACTGGCTAGCACAGATACGCAGTATTTT	CSAVPPGLASTDTQYF
TRBD1	TRBJ1-4	many	TRBV3-1	TGTGCCAGCAGCCCCCGGACAGGGAGGAATGAAAAACTGTTTTTT	CASSPRTGRNEKLFF
TRBD2	TRBJ2-3	many	TRBV3-1	TGTGCCAGCAGCCGACGGACTAGCGGGAGTGCAGATACGCAGTATTTT	CASSRRTSGSADTQYF